This T cell receptor (beta chain) was documented in a study of spatial heterogeneity in lung cancer (dated by TCRdb to between 2018 and 2020). As for the study more broadly: More beta-chain than alpha-chain transcripts were consistently detected, likely reflecting higher beta-chain transcript abundance. In the raw uncorrected reads, each unique combination of TCR and UMI appeared on average more than ten times. TCR alpha and beta repertoires were quantitatively compared across multiple tumor regions, matched nontumor lung and blood in non-small cell lung cancer. The study linked features of the TCR repertoire to counts of nonsynonymous mutations, which were determined by whole-exome sequencing of tumor tissue. Both alpha and beta chains were TCR-sequenced in a few hundred tumor regions, around 65 matched nontumor lung samples and 55 to 60 PBMC samples obtained at surgery. What the work shows at the level of the full study, not this receptor alone: Ubiquitous expanded tumor TCRs were detected in blood more often at tumor resection than at routine follow-up. Additional single-cell paired TCR alpha and beta sequencing was considered necessary to confirm, at a functional level, the hypothesis that regional TCRs recognize regional mutations.

The CDR3 holds 12 amino acids from the cysteine to the phenylalanine. The DNA shown is the 36-base CDR3, in frame from base 1. The germline V gene (reference sequence) gives CDR1 as SGHNT and CDR2 as YYREEE. V and J lose 5 bases and 3 bases, and a span of 7 bases separates them. Worth noting for this clonotype: There is no known antigen for this receptor. The record has no base qualities; no much larger clone is one base away.

Receptors were amplified or captured by 5' RACE. TCRdb lists the instrument as NextSeq 500. In the TCR library protocol, a unique molecular identifier was attached to each TCR cDNA molecule so that PCR and sequencing errors could be corrected. Per the original workflow: Decombinator tools were used for TCR identification, UMI-based error correction and CDR3 extraction. Expanded TCRs were defined as those above a frequency of 2 per 1,000, corresponding to the top 1% of the tumor frequency distribution. Renyi diversity was computed with the R vegan package after each repertoire had been subsampled 100 times to 5,000 TCRs. CDR3 similarity networks were built from amino acid triplet string-kernel similarity, connecting CDR3s with pairwise similarity above 0.82. Using fastp trimming at Q25 and MiXCR clonotype assembly, TCRdb reanalyzed the public sequencing data and kept in-frame beta chains. Identical CDR3 proteins give one entry, which carries the most common genes and DNA. These V and J calls are TCRdb output, not the study's own analysis. The sample includes 20,000 to 25,000 distinct CDR3 sequences, with about 7% observed a single time. The top ten clonotypes cover roughly an eighth of the sample.

The time point label on this specimen signifies: sample taken at primary tumor resection. Donors were around 71 patients with early-stage, untreated non-small cell lung cancer from the lung TRACERx cohort. TCR sequencing used whole RNA extracted from tumor and nontumor lung tissue, or from cryopreserved PBMC samples, without cell sorting. A patient was chosen for TCR sequencing only when enough RNA was available from at least two tumor regions. The sequence is built from TRBV5-4 and TRBJ2-3, with the D gene call left open. The TCR was taken from a male donor with early-stage non-small cell lung cancer. The sequenced sample was PBMCs, obtained at surgery. The CDR3 region: CASSFETDTQYF. The sequenced DNA: TGTGCCAGCAGTTTCGAGACAGATACGCAGTATTTT.